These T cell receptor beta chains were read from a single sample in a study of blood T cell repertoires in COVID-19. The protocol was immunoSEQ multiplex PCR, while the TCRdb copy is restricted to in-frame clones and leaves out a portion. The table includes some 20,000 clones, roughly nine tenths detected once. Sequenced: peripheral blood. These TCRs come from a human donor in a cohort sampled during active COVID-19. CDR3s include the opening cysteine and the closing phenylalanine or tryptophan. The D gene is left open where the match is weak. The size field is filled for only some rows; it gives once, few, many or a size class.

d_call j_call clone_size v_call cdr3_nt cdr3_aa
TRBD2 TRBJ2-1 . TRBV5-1 TGCGCCAGCGGAGCGGGAGGGCCGAGGGGGAATGAGCAGTTCTTC CASGAGGPRGNEQFF
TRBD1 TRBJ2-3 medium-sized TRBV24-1 TGTGCCACCAGTGATCCTGGGACAGGTCTCACCACAGATACGCAGTATTTT CATSDPGTGLTTDTQYF
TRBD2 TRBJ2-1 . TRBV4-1 TGCGCCAGCAGCCAGTCACAGCGGGGGACCTACAATGAGCAGTTCTTC CASSQSQRGTYNEQFF
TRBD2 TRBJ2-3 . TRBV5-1 TGCGCCAGCCGCGGGAGGGGGAGCACAGATACGCAGTATTTT CASRGRGSTDTQYF
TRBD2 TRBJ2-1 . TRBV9 TGTGCCAGCAGCCCCACTAGCGGGAGGGCGAATGAGCAGTTCTTC CASSPTSGRANEQFF
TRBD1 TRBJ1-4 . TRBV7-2 TGTGCCAGCAGCTTATCCGGGACAGGGCGGGAAAAACTGTTTTTT CASSLSGTGREKLFF
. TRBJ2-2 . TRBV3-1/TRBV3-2 TGTGCCAGCAGCCAAGATATGGGAGGAGGGCCAGGCACCGGGGAGCTGTTTTTT CASSQDMGGGPGTGELFF
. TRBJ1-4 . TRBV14 TGTGCCAGCAGCCAATACGGACTGGATGAAAAACTGTTTTTT CASSQYGLDEKLFF
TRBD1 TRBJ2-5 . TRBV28 TGTGCCAGCAGTTGGAAGGGGGCGCGAGGAGAGACCCAGTACTTC CASSWKGARGETQYF
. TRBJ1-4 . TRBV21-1 TGTGCCAGCAGGGACCCTTCGACAGGCCCCCGCGGTGAAAAACTGTTTTTT CASRDPSTGPRGEKLFF
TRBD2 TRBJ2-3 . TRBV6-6 TGTGCCAGCAGTTACGGGACTAGCGGGAGGTCAGATACGCAGTATTTT CASSYGTSGRSDTQYF
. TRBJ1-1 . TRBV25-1 TGTGCCAGCAGTGACGGGTTCGGGGGGACGAACACTGAAGCTTTCTTT CASSDGFGGTNTEAFF
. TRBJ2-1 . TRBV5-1 TGCGCCAGCAGCTTGAACATGGGGCTAGCGTACAATGAGCAGTTCTTC CASSLNMGLAYNEQFF
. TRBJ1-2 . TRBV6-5 TGTGCCAGCAGTTCGCGGGGGGCGGATGGCTACACCTTC CASSSRGADGYTF
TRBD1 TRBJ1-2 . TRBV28 TGTGCCAGCCGACAGGGGAAATATGGCTACACCTTC CASRQGKYGYTF
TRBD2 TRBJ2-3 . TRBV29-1 TGCAGCGTTGAACCTAGCGGAACCGATACGCAGTATTTT CSVEPSGTDTQYF